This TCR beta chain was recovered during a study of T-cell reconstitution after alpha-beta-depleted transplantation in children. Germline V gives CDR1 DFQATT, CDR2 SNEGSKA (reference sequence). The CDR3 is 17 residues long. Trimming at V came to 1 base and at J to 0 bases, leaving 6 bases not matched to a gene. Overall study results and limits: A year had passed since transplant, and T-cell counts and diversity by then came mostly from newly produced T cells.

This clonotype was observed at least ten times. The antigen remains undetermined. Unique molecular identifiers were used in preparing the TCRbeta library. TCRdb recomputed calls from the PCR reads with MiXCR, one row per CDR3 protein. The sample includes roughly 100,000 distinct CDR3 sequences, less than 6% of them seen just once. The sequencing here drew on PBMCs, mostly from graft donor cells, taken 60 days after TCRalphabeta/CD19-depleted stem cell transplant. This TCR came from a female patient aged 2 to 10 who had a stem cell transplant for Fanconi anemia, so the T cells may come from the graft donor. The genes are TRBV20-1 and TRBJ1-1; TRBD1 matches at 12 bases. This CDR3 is CSARGIGTGGLNTEAFF. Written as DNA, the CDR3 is TGCAGTGCTAGAGGAATTGGGACAGGGGGCTTGAACACTGAAGCTTTCTTT.